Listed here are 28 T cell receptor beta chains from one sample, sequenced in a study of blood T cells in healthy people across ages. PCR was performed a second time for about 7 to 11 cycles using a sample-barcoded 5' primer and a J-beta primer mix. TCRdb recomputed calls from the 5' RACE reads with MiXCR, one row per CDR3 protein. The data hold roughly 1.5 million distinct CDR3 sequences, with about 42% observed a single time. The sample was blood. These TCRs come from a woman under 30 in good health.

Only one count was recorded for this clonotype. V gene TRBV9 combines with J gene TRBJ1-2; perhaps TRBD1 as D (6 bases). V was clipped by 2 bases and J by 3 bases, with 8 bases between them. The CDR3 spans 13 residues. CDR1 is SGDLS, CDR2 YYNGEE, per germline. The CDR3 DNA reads TGTGCCAGCAGCGTCGGGACACACTATGGCTACACCTTC. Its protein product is CASSVGTHYGYTF.

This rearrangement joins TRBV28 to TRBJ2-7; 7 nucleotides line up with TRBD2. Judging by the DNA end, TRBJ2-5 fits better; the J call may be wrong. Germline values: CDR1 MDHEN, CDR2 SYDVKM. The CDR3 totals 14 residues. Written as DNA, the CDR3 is TGTGCCAGCGCCCGCACTAGCGCGGAAGAGACCCAGTACTTC. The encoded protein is CASARTSAEETQYF.

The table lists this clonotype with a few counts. CDR3 nucleotide sequence: TGCAGTGCTAGAGAGATGGGGAGAACTGAAGCTTTCTTT. Amino acid sequence: CSAREMGRTEAFF. The chain carries TRBV20-1 and TRBJ1-1; D ambiguous. This CDR3 region has 13 residues. Trimming cost V 0 bases and J 5 bases, with 10 bases left between them. The germline V gene encodes CDR1 DFQATT and CDR2 SNEGSKA (reference sequence).

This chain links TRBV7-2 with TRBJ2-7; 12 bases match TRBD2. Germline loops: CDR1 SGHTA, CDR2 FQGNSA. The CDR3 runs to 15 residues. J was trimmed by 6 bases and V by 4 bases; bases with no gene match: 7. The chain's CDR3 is CASSSTSGSASEQYF. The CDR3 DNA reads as TGTGCCAGCAGCTCGACTAGCGGGAGCGCTTCCGAGCAGTACTTC.

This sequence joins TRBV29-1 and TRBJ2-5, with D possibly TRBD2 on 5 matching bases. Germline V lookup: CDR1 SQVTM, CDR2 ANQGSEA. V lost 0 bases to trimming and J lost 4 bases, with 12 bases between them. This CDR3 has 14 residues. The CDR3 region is CSVEEGVIRETQYF. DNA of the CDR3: TGCAGCGTTGAAGAGGGAGTGATCCGAGAGACCCAGTACTTC.

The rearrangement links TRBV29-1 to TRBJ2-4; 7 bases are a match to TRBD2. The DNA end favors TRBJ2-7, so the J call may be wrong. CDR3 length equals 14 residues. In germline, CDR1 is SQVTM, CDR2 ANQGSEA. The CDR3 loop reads CSVGGRAGLYEQYF. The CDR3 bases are TGCAGCGTTGGTGGACGAGCGGGACTTTACGAGCAGTACTTC.

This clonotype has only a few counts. CDR3 sequence: CASRSTGLGGYTF. As DNA, the CDR3 is TGTGCCAGCAGATCTACAGGGTTGGGCGGCTACACCTTC. This chain joins TRBV28 and TRBJ1-2; possibly TRBD1 for D (6 bases). In germline, CDR1 is MDHEN, CDR2 SYDVKM. The V and J ends lost 6 bases and 8 bases respectively, with 16 bases between them. This CDR3 has 13 amino acids.

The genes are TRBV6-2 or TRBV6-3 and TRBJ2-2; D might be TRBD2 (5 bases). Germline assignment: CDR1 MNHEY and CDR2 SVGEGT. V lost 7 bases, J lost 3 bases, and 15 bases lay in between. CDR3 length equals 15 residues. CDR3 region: CASTQSEGDTGELFF. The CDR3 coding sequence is TGTGCCAGCACCCAATCCGAGGGTGACACCGGGGAGCTGTTTTTT.

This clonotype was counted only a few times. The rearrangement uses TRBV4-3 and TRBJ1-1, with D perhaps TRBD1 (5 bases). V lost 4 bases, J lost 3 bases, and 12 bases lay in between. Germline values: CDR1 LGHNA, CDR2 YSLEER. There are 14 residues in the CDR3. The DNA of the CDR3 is TGCGCCAGCAGCCTCCTTATAGGGGACACTGAAGCTTTCTTT. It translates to CASSLLIGDTEAFF.

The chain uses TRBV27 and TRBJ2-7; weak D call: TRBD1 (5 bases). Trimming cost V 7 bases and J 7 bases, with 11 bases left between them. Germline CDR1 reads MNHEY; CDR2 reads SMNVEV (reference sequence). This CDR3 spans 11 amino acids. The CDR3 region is CASTGGAEQYF. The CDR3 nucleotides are TGTGCCAGCACCGGTGGGGCAGAGCAGTACTTC.

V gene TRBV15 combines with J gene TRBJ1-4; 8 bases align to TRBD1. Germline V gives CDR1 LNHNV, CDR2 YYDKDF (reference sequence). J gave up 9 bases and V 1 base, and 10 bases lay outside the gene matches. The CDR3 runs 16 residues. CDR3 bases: TGTGCCACCAGCAGAGTATCCGACAGGGGCTGGAAAAAACTGTTTTTT. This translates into CATSRVSDRGWKKLFF.

The CDR3, as DNA: TGCAGTGCTAGAGATTCGGACAGGGTATCCTACGAGCAGTACTTC. Translating gives CSARDSDRVSYEQYF. The rearrangement uses TRBV20-1 and TRBJ2-7, with 8 nucleotides matching TRBD1. This CDR3 has 15 residues. The trim removed 0 bases at V and 1 base at J, leaving 5 bases unmatched. Germline V gives CDR1 DFQATT, CDR2 SNEGSKA (reference sequence).

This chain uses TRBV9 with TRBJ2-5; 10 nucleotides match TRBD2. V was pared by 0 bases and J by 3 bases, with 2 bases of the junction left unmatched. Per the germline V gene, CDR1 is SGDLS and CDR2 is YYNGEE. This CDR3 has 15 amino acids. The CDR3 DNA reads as TGTGCCAGCAGCGTAGATACTAGCGGGGAAGAGACCCAGTACTTC. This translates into CASSVDTSGEETQYF.

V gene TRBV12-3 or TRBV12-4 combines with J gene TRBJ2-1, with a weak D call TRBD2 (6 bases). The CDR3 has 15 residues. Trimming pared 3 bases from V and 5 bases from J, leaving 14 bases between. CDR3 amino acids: CASSFFASANNEQFF. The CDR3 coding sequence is TGTGCCAGCAGTTTCTTTGCTAGCGCGAACAATGAGCAGTTCTTC.

CDR3 DNA: TGTGCCAGCAGCTTAGATTCTACCCAAGAGACCCAGTACTTC. As protein: CASSLDSTQETQYF. The chain combines TRBV7-2 with TRBJ2-5; no clear D gene. Germline CDR1 reads SGHTA; CDR2 reads FQGNSA. V shed 1 base and J shed 1 base, with 7 bases lying between them. This CDR3 has 14 residues.

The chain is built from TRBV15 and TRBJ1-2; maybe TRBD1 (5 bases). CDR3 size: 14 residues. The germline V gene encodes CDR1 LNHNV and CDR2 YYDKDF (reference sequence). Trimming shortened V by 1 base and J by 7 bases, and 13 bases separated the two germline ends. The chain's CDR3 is CATSRVEQEGGYTF. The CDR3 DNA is TGTGCCACCAGCAGAGTGGAACAGGAGGGTGGCTACACCTTC.

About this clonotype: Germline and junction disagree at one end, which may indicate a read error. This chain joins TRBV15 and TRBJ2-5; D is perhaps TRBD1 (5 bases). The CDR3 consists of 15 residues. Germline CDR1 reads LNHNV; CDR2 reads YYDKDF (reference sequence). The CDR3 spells CPTSRGPQAQETQYF. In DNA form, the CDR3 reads TGTCCCACCAGCAGAGGACCACAGGCTCAAGAGACCCAGTACTTC.

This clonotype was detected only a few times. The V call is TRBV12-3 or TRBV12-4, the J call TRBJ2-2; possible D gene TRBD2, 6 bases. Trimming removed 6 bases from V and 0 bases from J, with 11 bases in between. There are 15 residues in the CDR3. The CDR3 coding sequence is TGTGCCAGCAGAGCCGGGACTGCGAACACCGGGGAGCTGTTTTTT. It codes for CASRAGTANTGELFF.

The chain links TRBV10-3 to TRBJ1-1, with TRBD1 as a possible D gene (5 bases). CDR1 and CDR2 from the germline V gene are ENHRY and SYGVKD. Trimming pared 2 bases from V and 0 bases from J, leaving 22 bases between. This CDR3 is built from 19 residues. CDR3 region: CAISERLGAGRVVNTEAFF. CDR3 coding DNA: TGTGCCATCAGTGAGCGGTTGGGCGCAGGGCGGGTCGTGAACACTGAAGCTTTCTTT.

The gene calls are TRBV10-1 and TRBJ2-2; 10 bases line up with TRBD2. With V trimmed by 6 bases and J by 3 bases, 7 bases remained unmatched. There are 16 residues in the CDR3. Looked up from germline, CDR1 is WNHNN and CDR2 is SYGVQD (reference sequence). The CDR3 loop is CASSDPLAGDTGELFF. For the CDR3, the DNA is TGCGCCAGCAGCGACCCCCTAGCGGGGGACACCGGGGAGCTGTTTTTT.

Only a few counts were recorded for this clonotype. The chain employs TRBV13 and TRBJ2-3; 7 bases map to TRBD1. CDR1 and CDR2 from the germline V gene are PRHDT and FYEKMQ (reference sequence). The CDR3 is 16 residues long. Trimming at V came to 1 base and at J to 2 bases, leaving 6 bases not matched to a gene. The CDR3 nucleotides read TGTGCCAGCAGCTTAGCCCCACAGGGGTACACAGATACGCAGTATTTT. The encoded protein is CASSLAPQGYTDTQYF.

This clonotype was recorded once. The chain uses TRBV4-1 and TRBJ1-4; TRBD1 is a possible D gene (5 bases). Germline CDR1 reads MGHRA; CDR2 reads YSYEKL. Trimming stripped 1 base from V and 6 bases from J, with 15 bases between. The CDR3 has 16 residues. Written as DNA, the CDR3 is TGCGCCAGCAGCCAAGGGTGGGGGACGAAGGATGAAAAACTGTTTTTT. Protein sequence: CASSQGWGTKDEKLFF.

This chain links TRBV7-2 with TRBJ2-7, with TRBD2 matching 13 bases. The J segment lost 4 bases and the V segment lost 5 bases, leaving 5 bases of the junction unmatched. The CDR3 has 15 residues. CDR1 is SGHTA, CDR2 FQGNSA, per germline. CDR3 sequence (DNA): TGTGCCAGCAGCCAACTAGCGGGAGGGAAATACGAGCAGTACTTC. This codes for CASSQLAGGKYEQYF.

The CDR3 bases are TGTGCCAGCAGCTTAGTTACGAGAACTAGCGGCTACGAGCAGTACTTC. As protein: CASSLVTRTSGYEQYF. This chain joins TRBV7-8 and TRBJ2-7, with 8 bases that match TRBD2. The CDR3 covers 16 residues. Trimming cost V 1 base and J 3 bases; bases outside gene matches: 8. Looked up from germline, CDR1 is SGHVS and CDR2 is FQNEAQ.

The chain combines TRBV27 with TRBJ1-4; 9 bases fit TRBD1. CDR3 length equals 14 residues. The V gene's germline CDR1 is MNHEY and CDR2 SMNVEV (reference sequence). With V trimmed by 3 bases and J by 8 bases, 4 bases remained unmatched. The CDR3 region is CASSFWTGDEKLFF. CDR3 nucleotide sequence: TGTGCCAGCAGTTTTTGGACAGGGGACGAAAAACTGTTTTTT.

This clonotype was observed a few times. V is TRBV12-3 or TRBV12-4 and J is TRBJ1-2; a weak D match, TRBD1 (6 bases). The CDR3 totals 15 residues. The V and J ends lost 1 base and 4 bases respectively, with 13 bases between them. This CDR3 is CASSLDNGQTYGYTF. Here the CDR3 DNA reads TGTGCCAGCAGTTTAGATAATGGACAGACCTATGGCTACACCTTC.

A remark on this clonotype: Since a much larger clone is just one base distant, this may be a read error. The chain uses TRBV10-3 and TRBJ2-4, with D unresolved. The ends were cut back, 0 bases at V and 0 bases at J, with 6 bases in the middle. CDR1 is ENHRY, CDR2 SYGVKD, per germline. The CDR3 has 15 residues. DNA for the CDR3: TGTGCCATCAGTGAGTCGGAGAAAGCCAAAAACATTCAGTACTTC. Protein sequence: CAISESEKAKNIQYF.

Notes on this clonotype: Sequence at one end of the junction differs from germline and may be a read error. In nucleotides, the CDR3 is TGCAGGGGACAATTAACAGATGCGCAGTATTTT. As protein: CRGQLTDAQYF. The gene calls are TRBV20-1 and TRBJ2-3; maybe TRBD1 (6 bases). Germline V gives CDR1 DFQATT, CDR2 SNEGSKA (reference sequence). The CDR3 is made up of 11 amino acids.